These T cell receptor beta chains were read from a single sample in a study of beta chain features in type 1 diabetes. TCRdb keeps only in-frame clones here, not all; method: immunoSEQ multiplex PCR. The sample carries around 300,000 clones, 14% recorded once. The material sequenced was central memory CD4+ T cells from blood. The source is a man between 25 and 39 years old in good health. CDR3s include the opening cysteine and the closing phenylalanine or tryptophan. Fields, in order: V gene, J gene, D gene, clone size, CDR3 protein, CDR3 DNA. D genes are given only for firm matches. Rows give clone size only sometimes, using once, few, many, or a class for an expanded clone.

TRBV5-6,TRBJ1-6,NA,few,CASSLVQSSYNSPLHF,TGTGCCAGCAGCTTGGTACAGAGCTCCTATAATTCACCCCTCCACTTT
TRBV7-8,TRBJ2-1,NA,NA,CASSFAGQNSYNEQFF,TGTGCCAGCAGCTTTGCCGGACAGAACTCCTACAATGAGCAGTTCTTC
TRBV7-2,TRBJ2-1,NA,few,CASSLDQYQDEQFF,TGTGCCAGCAGCCTGGACCAATACCAGGATGAGCAGTTCTTC
TRBV7-7,TRBJ2-1,TRBD2,NA,CASSFAGGPYNEQFF,TGTGCCAGCAGCTTTGCGGGGGGGCCATACAATGAGCAGTTCTTC
TRBV5-5,TRBJ2-7,NA,NA,CASSFSGSREQYF,TGTGCCAGCAGCTTTTCGGGGAGCCGCGAGCAGTACTTC
TRBV5-6,TRBJ1-3,NA,few,CASRQGYSGNTIYF,TGTGCCAGCAGGCAGGGGTACTCTGGAAACACCATATATTTT
TRBV5-4,TRBJ2-1,NA,NA,CASSFPSSQAPEQFF,TGTGCCAGCAGCTTTCCCTCTAGTCAGGCGCCTGAGCAGTTCTTC
TRBV9,TRBJ2-3,NA,NA,CASSPGGPQDTQYF,TGTGCCAGCAGCCCAGGAGGGCCCCAAGATACGCAGTATTTT
TRBV9,TRBJ1-2,NA,few,CASSVALERGYTF,TGTGCCAGCAGCGTAGCTCTCGAGCGGGGCTACACCTTC
TRBV7-9,TRBJ2-2,TRBD1,few,CASSLGQGPTGELFF,TGTGCCAGCAGCCTGGGACAGGGTCCCACCGGGGAGCTGTTTTTT
TRBV25-1,TRBJ2-5,NA,few,CASSVGGRETQYF,TGTGCCAGCAGTGTAGGAGGGAGAGAGACCCAGTACTTC
TRBV9,TRBJ2-5,NA,NA,CASSARERGANQETQYF,TGTGCCAGCAGCGCCCGGGAGAGGGGGGCTAACCAAGAGACCCAGTACTTC
TRBV10-2,TRBJ2-7,NA,few,CASSGTRGTTGYEQYF,TGCGCCAGCAGTGGAACCCGGGGAACGACAGGCTACGAGCAGTACTTC
TRBV5-1,TRBJ2-5,NA,few,CASSFFGEQETQYF,TGCGCCAGCAGCTTCTTCGGGGAACAAGAGACCCAGTACTTC
TRBV2,TRBJ2-6,NA,NA,CASSEWGAPGANVLTF,TGTGCCAGCAGTGAATGGGGGGCGCCTGGGGCCAACGTCCTGACTTTC
TRBV6-1,TRBJ1-2,TRBD1,NA,CASSEGDRVNGYTF,TGTGCCAGCAGTGAGGGGGACAGGGTTAACGGCTACACCTTC
TRBV7-8,TRBJ2-5,NA,few,CASSLGTFSYQETQYF,TGTGCCAGCAGCTTGGGGACGTTCTCGTACCAAGAGACCCAGTACTTC
TRBV27,TRBJ2-7,NA,NA,CASSLAADSSYEQYF,TGTGCCAGCAGTTTAGCGGCAGACAGCTCCTACGAGCAGTACTTC
TRBV9,TRBJ1-2,NA,NA,CASSATPGLLSGYTF,TGTGCCAGCAGCGCGACCCCGGGACTTCTATCTGGCTACACCTTC
TRBV7-2,TRBJ1-1,NA,NA,CASSETVNTEAFF,TGTGCCAGCAGTGAAACCGTGAACACTGAAGCTTTCTTT
TRBV12-2,TRBJ2-5,NA,NA,CASSPGPSQYF,TGTGCCAGCAGCCCAGGTCCCTCCCAGTACTTC
TRBV11-2,TRBJ2-6,NA,NA,CASSPPPGSGANVLTF,TGTGCCAGCAGCCCACCCCCCGGGAGTGGGGCCAACGTCCTGACTTTC
TRBV9,TRBJ1-2,NA,NA,CASSQGRAGAYGYTF,TGTGCCAGCAGCCAAGGGCGGGCAGGGGCCTATGGCTACACCTTC
TRBV7-2,TRBJ2-4,TRBD2,NA,CASSLVSSGGAKNIQYF,TGTGCCAGCAGCTTAGTTTCTAGCGGGGGGGCCAAAAACATTCAGTACTTC
TRBV5-5,TRBJ2-3,NA,NA,CASSQLNTQYF,TGTGCCAGCAGCCAACTCAATACGCAGTATTTT
TRBV7-3,TRBJ2-5,TRBD2,NA,CASSPVAGGEETQYF,TGTGCCAGCAGCCCCGTGGCGGGAGGAGAAGAGACCCAGTACTTC
TRBV7-9,TRBJ1-1,NA,NA,CASSTNRVMNTEAFF,TGTGCCAGCAGCACAAACAGGGTCATGAACACTGAAGCTTTCTTT
TRBV27,TRBJ2-3,TRBD2,few,CASSPGGAKISTDTQYF,TGTGCCAGCAGCCCCGGGGGGGCAAAAATCAGCACAGATACGCAGTATTTT
TRBV7-6,TRBJ2-3,NA,few,CASSLASVPDTQYF,TGTGCCAGCAGCTTAGCTAGCGTTCCAGATACGCAGTATTTT
TRBV7-2,TRBJ1-2,NA,few,CASSLARGYTF,TGTGCCAGCAGCTTAGCCCGAGGCTACACCTTC
TRBV6-1,TRBJ2-3,NA,NA,CASSEGQRVDTQYF,TGTGCCAGCAGTGAGGGCCAACGGGTAGATACGCAGTATTTT
TRBV5-1,TRBJ2-6,NA,few,CASSLATGANVLTF,TGCGCCAGCAGCTTGGCCACTGGGGCCAACGTCCTGACTTTC
TRBV5-4,TRBJ2-7,NA,few,CASSLPGYEQYF,TGTGCCAGCAGCCTCCCAGGGTACGAGCAGTACTTC
TRBV20-1,TRBJ2-3,NA,few,CSALNTDTQYF,TGCAGTGCCCTCAACACAGATACGCAGTATTTT
TRBV5-1,TRBJ2-1,NA,NA,CASSRDTTYNEQFF,TGCGCCAGCTCCCGGGACACCACTTACAATGAGCAGTTCTTC
TRBV7-9,TRBJ1-3,NA,NA,CASTQGPVSGNTIYF,TGTGCCAGCACTCAAGGCCCCGTCTCTGGAAACACCATATATTTT
TRBV27,TRBJ1-1,NA,many,CASSPVANTEAFF,TGTGCCAGCAGTCCCGTCGCGAACACTGAAGCTTTCTTT
TRBV7-2,TRBJ1-2,NA,few,CASSLAAILYGYTF,TGTGCCAGCAGCTTAGCGGCTATTCTCTATGGCTACACCTTC
TRBV9,TRBJ2-2,NA,few,CASSPTSWNTGELFF,TGTGCCAGCAGCCCGACCTCCTGGAACACCGGGGAGCTGTTTTTT
TRBV4-3,TRBJ1-2,TRBD1,few,CASSQVGQGDYGYTF,TGCGCCAGCAGCCAAGTGGGACAGGGCGACTATGGCTACACCTTC
TRBV15,TRBJ2-1,TRBD2,few,CATSRGSTSPSYNEQFF,TGTGCCACCAGCAGGGGTTCGACTAGCCCGTCCTACAATGAGCAGTTCTTC
TRBV19,TRBJ1-2,NA,few,CASRIDNLYGYTF,TGTGCCAGTAGGATAGACAACCTCTATGGCTACACCTTC
TRBV9,TRBJ1-5,NA,few,CASSSPPHTTPQHF,TGTGCCAGCAGCTCCCCCCCCCATACAACGCCCCAGCATTTT
TRBV30,TRBJ2-1,TRBD2,many,CAWRSRGSHNEQFF,TGTGCCTGGAGATCGCGCGGGAGCCACAATGAGCAGTTCTTC
TRBV6-1,TRBJ2-3,TRBD1,few,CASKFRDRSTDTQYF,TGTGCCAGCAAATTCCGGGACAGGTCTACGGATACGCAGTATTTT
TRBV19,TRBJ2-1,TRBD1,many,CASSSPPGQGSGDSYNEQFF,TGTGCCAGTAGTTCCCCTCCGGGACAGGGCTCGGGGGACTCCTACAATGAGCAGTTCTTC
TRBV7-7,TRBJ2-5,NA,few,CASSLGQGETQYF,TGCGCCAGCAGCCTCGGGCAGGGAGAGACCCAGTACTTC
TRBV5-6,TRBJ2-1,NA,NA,CASSIDSRKQFF,TGTGCCAGCAGCATAGACAGCAGAAAGCAGTTCTTC
TRBV7-2,TRBJ2-1,NA,NA,CASSLGRVANEQFF,TGTGCCAGCAGCTTAGGGAGGGTGGCCAATGAGCAGTTCTTC
TRBV7-2,TRBJ2-5,TRBD1,few,CASSADRSQETQYF,TGTGCCAGCAGCGCGGACAGGAGCCAAGAGACCCAGTACTTC